A selection of T cell receptor beta chains follows, all from one sample in a study of blood T cell repertoires in COVID-19. Some clones are missing from TCRdb's copy, which holds only in-frame ones; the method was immunoSEQ multiplex PCR. The sample lists some 240,000 clones, around 80% occurring once. Sequencing was carried out using PBMCs or T cells enriched from blood (not recorded which). The receptors were sampled from a man aged 25-45 years with acute COVID-19. The CDR3 runs from the conserved cysteine through the conserved F or W. Fields, in order: CDR3 length, clone size, D gene, J gene, V gene, CDR3 protein, CDR3 DNA. The D gene is left open where the match is weak. Rows give clone size only sometimes, using once, few, many, or a class for an expanded clone.

cdr3_length: 15; clone_size: -; d_call: -; j_call: TRBJ1-3; v_call: TRBV27; cdr3_aa: CASSLNMQGPNTIYF; cdr3_nt: TGTGCCAGCAGTTTAAATATGCAGGGGCCAAACACCATATATTTT
cdr3_length: 14; clone_size: -; d_call: TRBD2; j_call: TRBJ2-3; v_call: TRBV27; cdr3_aa: CASSHTSGTDTQYF; cdr3_nt: TGTGCCAGCAGCCATACTAGCGGCACAGATACGCAGTATTTT
cdr3_length: 12; clone_size: -; d_call: -; j_call: TRBJ1-1; v_call: TRBV9; cdr3_aa: CASSLRGTEAFF; cdr3_nt: TGTGCCAGCAGCCTCCGGGGGACTGAAGCTTTCTTT
cdr3_length: 12; clone_size: -; d_call: -; j_call: TRBJ2-5; v_call: TRBV7-9; cdr3_aa: CASSSRDWTQYF; cdr3_nt: TGTGCCAGCAGCTCCCGGGACTGGACCCAGTACTTC
cdr3_length: 15; clone_size: -; d_call: TRBD2; j_call: TRBJ2-1; v_call: TRBV5-1; cdr3_aa: CATRSGTSGYNEQFF; cdr3_nt: TGTGCCACCCGTTCCGGGACTAGCGGATACAATGAGCAGTTCTTC
cdr3_length: 14; clone_size: once; d_call: -; j_call: TRBJ1-1; v_call: TRBV30; cdr3_aa: CAWSDGNRGTEAFF; cdr3_nt: TGTGCCTGGTCGGACGGGAACCGCGGCACTGAAGCTTTCTTT
cdr3_length: 14; clone_size: few; d_call: TRBD1; j_call: TRBJ1-3; v_call: TRBV29-1; cdr3_aa: CSVRQGSAGNTIYF; cdr3_nt: TGCAGCGTGCGACAGGGGTCGGCTGGAAACACCATATATTTT
cdr3_length: 16; clone_size: few; d_call: TRBD2; j_call: TRBJ2-1; v_call: TRBV19; cdr3_aa: CASSNPTSGRANEQFF; cdr3_nt: TGTGCCAGTAGTAACCCCACTAGCGGGAGGGCAAATGAGCAGTTCTTC
cdr3_length: 15; clone_size: -; d_call: -; j_call: TRBJ1-1; v_call: TRBV28; cdr3_aa: CASSKESRMNTEAFF; cdr3_nt: TGTGCCAGCAGTAAAGAGTCTAGGATGAACACTGAAGCTTTCTTT
cdr3_length: 14; clone_size: once; d_call: -; j_call: TRBJ2-2; v_call: TRBV5-1; cdr3_aa: CASSSWAGTGELFF; cdr3_nt: TGCGCCAGCAGCTCCTGGGCCGGCACCGGGGAGCTGTTTTTT
cdr3_length: 14; clone_size: -; d_call: TRBD1; j_call: TRBJ2-5; v_call: TRBV11-2; cdr3_aa: CASSLGQGRETQYF; cdr3_nt: TGTGCCAGCAGCTTGGGACAGGGGAGAGAGACCCAGTACTTC
cdr3_length: 13; clone_size: -; d_call: TRBD1; j_call: TRBJ2-3; v_call: TRBV19; cdr3_aa: CATWTGLADTQYF; cdr3_nt: TGTGCCACCTGGACAGGGTTGGCAGATACGCAGTATTTT
cdr3_length: 14; clone_size: -; d_call: -; j_call: TRBJ2-1; v_call: TRBV6-1; cdr3_aa: CASSEVGGFNEQFF; cdr3_nt: TGTGCCAGCAGTGAAGTAGGGGGTTTCAATGAGCAGTTCTTC
cdr3_length: 12; clone_size: -; d_call: -; j_call: TRBJ1-2; v_call: TRBV29-1; cdr3_aa: CSADPHSRGYTF; cdr3_nt: TGCAGCGCTGACCCTCACTCTCGAGGCTACACCTTC
cdr3_length: 14; clone_size: -; d_call: -; j_call: TRBJ2-3; v_call: TRBV14; cdr3_aa: CASSLKRNWDTQYF; cdr3_nt: TGTGCCAGCAGCCTCAAGAGGAATTGGGATACGCAGTATTTT
cdr3_length: 11; clone_size: -; d_call: -; j_call: TRBJ2-1; v_call: TRBV27; cdr3_aa: CASSSLNEQFF; cdr3_nt: TGTGCCAGCAGTTCCCTCAATGAGCAGTTCTTC
cdr3_length: 14; clone_size: once; d_call: -; j_call: TRBJ1-2; v_call: TRBV27; cdr3_aa: CASSLSRGDYGYTF; cdr3_nt: TGTGCCAGCAGTTTATCGCGGGGTGACTATGGCTACACCTTC
cdr3_length: 17; clone_size: -; d_call: TRBD1; j_call: TRBJ1-5; v_call: TRBV4-1; cdr3_aa: CASSQSGLDRGNQPQHF; cdr3_nt: TGCGCCAGCAGCCAATCCGGCTTAGACAGGGGCAATCAGCCCCAGCATTTT